This T cell receptor (beta chain) comes out of a study of cytomegalovirus exposure and HLA in healthy donors. Vbeta (60) and Jbeta (13) primers were used in the PCR. Clones were read by immunoSEQ multiplex PCR, and TCRdb kept only the in-frame ones, dropping some. This table has around 280,000 clones, 70% to 90% appearing once. V lost 5 bases and J 1 base, leaving 19 bases between the germline ends. CDR3 length equals 17 residues. Germline CDR1 PRHDT, CDR2 FYEKMQ (reference sequence). The origin of this receptor is a woman under 30 in good health and CMV-seronegative. The chain has TRBV13 and TRBJ2-3; weak D call: TRBD2 (6 bases). The sequencing sample was made of PBMCs. The CDR3 DNA follows: TGTGCCAGCAGCGGCCCGGAGACGGGGGAACGCACAGATACGCAGTATTTT. The encoded protein is CASSGPETGERTDTQYF.